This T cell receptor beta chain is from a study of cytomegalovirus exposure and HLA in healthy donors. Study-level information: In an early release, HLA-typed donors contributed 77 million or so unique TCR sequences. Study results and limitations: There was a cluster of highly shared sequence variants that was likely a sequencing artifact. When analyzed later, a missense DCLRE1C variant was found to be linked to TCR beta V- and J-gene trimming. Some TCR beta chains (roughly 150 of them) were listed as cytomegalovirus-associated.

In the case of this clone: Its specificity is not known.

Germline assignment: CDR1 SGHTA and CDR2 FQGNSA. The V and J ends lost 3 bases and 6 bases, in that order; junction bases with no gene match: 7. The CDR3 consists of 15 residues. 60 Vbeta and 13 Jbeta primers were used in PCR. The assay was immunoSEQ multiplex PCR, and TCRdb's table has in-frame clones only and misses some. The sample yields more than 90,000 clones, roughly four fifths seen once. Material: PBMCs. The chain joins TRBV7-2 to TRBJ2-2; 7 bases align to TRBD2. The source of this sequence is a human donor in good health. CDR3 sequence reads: CASSFGGRGAGELFF. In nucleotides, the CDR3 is TGTGCCAGCAGCTTCGGCGGGAGAGGCGCCGGGGAGCTGTTTTTT.